This TCR beta chain was sequenced for a study of blood T cells in healthy people across ages (dated by TCRdb to the mid-2010s). With respect to the entire study: In model experiments, template switching captured about one uniquely barcoded TCR beta cDNA molecule for every two T cells. To avoid experimental bias, donors of different ages were randomly spread across the sequencing lanes. Donors were grouped into four age groups: young (average about 15 years), middle-aged (39), aged (about 59) and long-lived (about 90). The study analyzed two additional independent replicas of 1 million unique cDNA reads from the same blood draw for two donors, one aged 18 to 29 and one aged 80 or older. Using deep sequencing normalized with unique cDNA molecular identifiers, the study measured how TCR beta repertoire diversity changes with age.

Library generation was performed with 5' RACE. This sample was sequenced with an Illumina HiSeq 2500. The second PCR ran for about 6 to 11 cycles and used a J-beta primer mix along with a sample-barcoded 5' primer. A unique molecular identifier was introduced onto each TCR beta cDNA molecule by a template-switch 5' adaptor carrying 12 random nucleotides. Each sample yielded at least 3 million CDR3-containing paired-end reads. All of the RNA was converted into first-strand cDNA using the Mint cDNA synthesis kit, with a TRBC-specific oligonucleotide serving as the primer. Following uracil-DNA glycosylase treatment, a first 18-cycle PCR with universal primers M1SS and BC2_uni_R was performed on all cDNA. Per the source publication's procedure: For normalization, 1 million high-quality reads, each with a distinct molecular identifier, were randomly selected from each sample. Instead of being binned into consensus sequences, reads that shared molecular identifiers were thrown out. MiTCR, with a Q25 quality threshold and the strictest error-elimination algorithm, was used for CDR3 identification, clonotype clustering and error correction. Lower-bound total TCR beta diversity was estimated with a nonparametric unseen species model using Euler transformation. The public sequencing data were trimmed at Q25 with fastp and processed into clonotypes with MiXCR by TCRdb, which kept only in-frame beta chains. When rows share a CDR3 protein, they turn into one entry using the most common DNA and genes. Here the V and J calls rest on TCRdb's processing, not on the authors' analysis. Present in this sample are about 570,000 distinct CDR3 sequences, about 25% of which were seen just once. The biggest ten clones account for 18% of the sample.

From the cysteine up to the phenylalanine, the CDR3 has a length of 14 residues. Only the CDR3 DNA is retained, 42 bases long and in frame from the first base. The germline V gene yields SNHLY for CDR1 and FYNNEI for CDR2. Trimming takes 10 bases from V and 4 bases from J, and the germline ends sit 18 bases apart. Concerning this clonotype: What this receptor recognizes is not known. No base qualities exist here, and no much larger clone lies one base off it.

The donors were roughly 40 Caucasian individuals from Russia, aged 6 to 90 years, who were systemically healthy. Each donor gave 9 to 10 milliliters of peripheral blood, collected into EDTA-treated Vacutainer tubes. Ficoll-Paque density-gradient centrifugation was used to isolate PBMCs, with at least 6 million obtained per sample. Total RNA was extracted from PBMCs with Trizol reagent, with at least 6 micrograms obtained per sample. Naive CD45RAhigh/CD27high T cell percentages were measured by flow cytometry on a PBMC aliquot from every donor. General study outcomes and caveats: Compared with the aged group, more naive CD4+ T cells, fewer expanded clones and increased TCR diversity were shown by the long-lived group, suggesting age selection. Estimates of total diversity based on one million sequenced T cells were considered lower bounds and underestimates. As age increased, observed TCR beta diversity per million T cells dropped in a roughly linear way, and a significant reduction was already evident by age 40. Bulk unsorted PBMC profiling prevented conclusive comparison of naive and antigen-experienced compartments. Observed TCR beta diversity correlated strongly with the percentage of naive T cells measured by flow cytometry. Because donor CMV infection status was unknown, age-related changes in expanded clonotypes were potentially confounded.

The rearranged chain carries TRBV2 and TRBJ2-3; the D gene cannot be resolved beyond TRBD1 or TRBD2, each matching 6 bases. The sequenced sample was blood. The TCR sequence derives from a woman aged 70 to 79 in good health. The bases are TGTGCCACCACGAGGGGGGATTCCGCAGATACGCAGTATTTT. Protein translation: CATTRGDSADTQYF.